This TCR beta chain was captured in a study of OX40 agonist ivuxolimab in advanced cancers. Overall study: Those treated in dose escalation had hepatocellular carcinoma, melanoma, renal cell cancer or head and neck cancer. Mean age approximately 66 years, range about 23 to 85; about 81% male.

TCRdb's copy holds only in-frame clones and misses some; the assay was immunoSEQ multiplex PCR. There are around 35,000 clones in the sample; around 86% occur only once, and under 1.5% lies in the top ten. The CDR3 totals 16 residues. Germline V gene lookup returns CDR1 SGHNT and CDR2 YYREEE (reference sequence). V shed 0 bases and J 4 bases; nucleotides not matched to a gene: 7. The clonotype was recovered from an adult with an advanced solid tumor such as melanoma, head and neck, liver or kidney cancer. The sample was CD4+ or CD8+ T cells sorted from blood, taken in a trial of the OX40 agonist ivuxolimab. The rearrangement links TRBV5-4 to TRBJ2-1; TRBD1 matches at 7 bases. The DNA for the CDR3 is TGTGCCAGCAGCTTGGTGGAGACAGGGAAGTACAATGAGCAGTTCTTC. Its protein product is CASSLVETGKYNEQFF.